Sequencing of this T cell receptor (beta chain) was carried out in a study of blood T cell repertoires in COVID-19. Those enrolled, adults aged about 18 to 95 years, came from roughly 22 US areas. Self-reported history from a screening survey and questionnaire set each donor's cohort. Germline V gene data show CDR1 as LNHDA and CDR2 as SQIVND (reference sequence). CDR3 length: 17 amino acids. V was trimmed by 5 bases and J by 5 bases, leaving 21 bases between them. TCRdb's table, derived via immunoSEQ multiplex PCR, lists solely in-frame clones and lacks some. The sample records 150,000 or so clones, about four fifths being singletons.

Source material: PBMCs or T cells enriched from blood (not recorded which). This chain connects TRBV19 to TRBJ1-4, with TRBD1 as a possible D gene (5 bases). This clonotype originated in a man aged 45-65 years who had recovered from COVID-19. The CDR3 is CASSLFFGDRLNEKLFF. The CDR3 coding sequence is TGTGCCAGTAGTCTCTTTTTCGGCGACAGACTCAATGAAAAACTGTTTTTT.